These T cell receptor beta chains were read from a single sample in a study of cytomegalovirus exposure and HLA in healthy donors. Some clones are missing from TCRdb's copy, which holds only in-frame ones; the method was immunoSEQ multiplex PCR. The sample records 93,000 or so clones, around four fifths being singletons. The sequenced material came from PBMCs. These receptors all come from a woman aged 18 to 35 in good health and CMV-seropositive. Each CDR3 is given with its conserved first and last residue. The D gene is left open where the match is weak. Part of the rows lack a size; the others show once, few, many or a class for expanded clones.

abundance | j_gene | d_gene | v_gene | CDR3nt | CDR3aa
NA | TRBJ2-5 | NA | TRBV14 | TGTGCCAGCAGCAATAAGGAAGAGGTTTCTTACGGGTCCCAGTACTTC | CASSNKEEVSYGSQYF
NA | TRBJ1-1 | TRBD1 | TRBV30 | TGTGCCTGCCGGACAGGGGGCATTGTTTCGACTGAAGCTTTCTTT | CACRTGGIVSTEAFF
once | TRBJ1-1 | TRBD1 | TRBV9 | TGTGCCAGCAGCTTACATGATGGACAGGCGAACACTGAAGCTTTCTTT | CASSLHDGQANTEAFF
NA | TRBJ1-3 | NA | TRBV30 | TGTGCCTGGAAGCAGGGGAACTCTGGAAACACCATATATTTT | CAWKQGNSGNTIYF
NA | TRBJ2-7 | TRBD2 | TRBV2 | TGTGCCAGCGAGGGACTATACTCGTCCTACGAGCAGTACTTC | CASEGLYSSYEQYF
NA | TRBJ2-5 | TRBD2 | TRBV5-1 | TGCGCCAGCAGCAGCGACGGGGGGGCTGTGACCCAGTACTTC | CASSSDGGAVTQYF
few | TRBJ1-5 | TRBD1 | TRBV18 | TGTGCCAGCTCACGACAGGGAGGCAATCAGCCCCAGCATTTT | CASSRQGGNQPQHF
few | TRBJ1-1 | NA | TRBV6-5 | TGTGCCAGCAGTTACGGGGAGGTGGGCACTGAAGCTTTCTTT | CASSYGEVGTEAFF
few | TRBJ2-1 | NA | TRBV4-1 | TGCGCCAGCAGCCAAGAGTCGGGTCACGATGAGCAGTTCTTC | CASSQESGHDEQFF
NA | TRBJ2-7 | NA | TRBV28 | TGTGCCAGCAGTCAAGGACTTCTACGGCCCTACGAGCAGTACTTC | CASSQGLLRPYEQYF
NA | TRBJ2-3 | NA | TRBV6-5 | TGTGCCAGCAGTCCCCTAGCATCAGATACGCAGTATTTT | CASSPLASDTQYF
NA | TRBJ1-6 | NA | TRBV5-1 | TGCGCCAGCAGCTTGGACATAACCTCACCCCTCCACTTT | CASSLDITSPLHF
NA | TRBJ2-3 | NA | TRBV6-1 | TGTGCCAGCAGACTCCTTTCGTCGAGCACAGATACGCAGTATTTT | CASRLLSSSTDTQYF
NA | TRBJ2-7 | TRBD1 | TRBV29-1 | TGCAGCGTTGAAGGGGCGTCGACAGGGGCCCTCGAGCAGTACTTC | CSVEGASTGALEQYF
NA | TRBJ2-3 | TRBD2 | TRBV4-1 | TGCGCCAGCAGCCAACCGGGACTAGCCTCAGATACGCAGTATTTT | CASSQPGLASDTQYF
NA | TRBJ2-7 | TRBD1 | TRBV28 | TGTGCCTTAGGGGGTCCAGGACAGGGAGCCCACGAGCAGTACTTC | CALGGPGQGAHEQYF
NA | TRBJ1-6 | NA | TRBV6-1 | TGTGCCAGCAGTGAAAGGGAGGGTCTTAGAAATTCACCCCTCCACTTT | CASSEREGLRNSPLHF
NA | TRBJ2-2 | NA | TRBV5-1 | TGCGCCAGCAGCTCCTTTCAGGGGGGCGGCGGGGAGCTGTTTTTT | CASSSFQGGGGELFF
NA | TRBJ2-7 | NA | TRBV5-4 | TGTGCCAGCAGCTCGGCTTTTAGCCTTCGGCACGAGCAGTACTTC | CASSSAFSLRHEQYF
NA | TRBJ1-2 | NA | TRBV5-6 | TGTGCCAGCAGCCAGAGGGGGGGGAACTGGGGCTACACCTTC | CASSQRGGNWGYTF
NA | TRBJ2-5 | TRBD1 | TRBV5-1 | TGCGCCAGCAGCTTGGGGGACAGGGTGGAGACCCAGTACTTC | CASSLGDRVETQYF
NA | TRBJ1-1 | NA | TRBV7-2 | TGTGCCAGCAGCTTAGTCGCGCTGAACACTGAAGCTTTCTTT | CASSLVALNTEAFF
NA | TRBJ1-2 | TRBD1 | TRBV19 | TGTGCCAGTATGAAGCGACAGGGGACCTATGGCTACACCTTC | CASMKRQGTYGYTF
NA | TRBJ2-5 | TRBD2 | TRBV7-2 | TGTGCCAGCAGCTGGAATGGACTAGCGGAGACCCAGTACTTC | CASSWNGLAETQYF
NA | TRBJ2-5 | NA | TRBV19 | TGTGCCAGTTCACCGGGACTGCAAGAGACCCAGTACTTC | CASSPGLQETQYF
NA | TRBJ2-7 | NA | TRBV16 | TGTGCCAGCAGCCAATCGGCGCAGGGGATCCTCTACGAGCAGTACTTC | CASSQSAQGILYEQYF
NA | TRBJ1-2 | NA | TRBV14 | TGTGCCAGCAGCCAAGCAGTGACAGCCACCTACTATGGCTACACCTTC | CASSQAVTATYYGYTF
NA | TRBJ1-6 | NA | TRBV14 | TGTGCCAGCAGCCAAGACAGGGCTCTATGGTCACCCCTCCACTTT | CASSQDRALWSPLHF
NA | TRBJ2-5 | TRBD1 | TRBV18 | TGTGCCAGCTCACCAGTCGACAGGGTAACTACCCAGTACTTC | CASSPVDRVTTQYF
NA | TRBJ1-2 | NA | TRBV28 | TGTGCCAGCAGTCCCTTGGGAGGGGGCTACACCTTC | CASSPLGGGYTF
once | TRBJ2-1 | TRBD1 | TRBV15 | TGTGCCACCAGCACGCCAGGGGGAGATAGGGATGAGCAGTTCTTC | CATSTPGGDRDEQFF
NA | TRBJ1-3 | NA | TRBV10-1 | TGCGCCAGCAGCCAAAGCCGGGGAAACACCATATATTTT | CASSQSRGNTIYF
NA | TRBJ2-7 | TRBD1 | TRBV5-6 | TGTGCCAGCAGCGCATACAGACAGGGGTATGGCTACGAGCAGTACTTC | CASSAYRQGYGYEQYF
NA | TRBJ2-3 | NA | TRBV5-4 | TGTGCCAGCAGCTTGGGACAGGTCCTCACAGATACGCAGTATTTT | CASSLGQVLTDTQYF
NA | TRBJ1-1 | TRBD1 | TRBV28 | TGTGCCAGCAGTTTCGACAGGGGGCCGCTGAAAGCTTTCTTT | CASSFDRGPLKAFF
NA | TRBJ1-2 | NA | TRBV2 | TGTGCCAGCAGCCTACAGGGTAACTATGGCTACACCTTC | CASSLQGNYGYTF
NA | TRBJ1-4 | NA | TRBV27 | TGTGCCAGCGGGGCTTGGGCAGGGAAGGGGACTAATGAAAAACTGTTTTTT | CASGAWAGKGTNEKLFF
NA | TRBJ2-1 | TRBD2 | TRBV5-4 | TGTGCCAGCAGCCTCGGGAGGGCCAATGAGCAGTTCTTC | CASSLGRANEQFF
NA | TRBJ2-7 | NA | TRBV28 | TGTGCCAGCAGTTTACACGGGAGCTCCTACGAGCAGTACTTC | CASSLHGSSYEQYF
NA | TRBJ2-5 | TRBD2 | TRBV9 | TGTGCCAGCAGCGTCGGGGGGGCTCGGGAGACCCAGTACTTC | CASSVGGARETQYF
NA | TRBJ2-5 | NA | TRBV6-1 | TGTGCCAGCAGTGGATTGGGACAAAAAGAAGAGACCCAGTACTTC | CASSGLGQKEETQYF
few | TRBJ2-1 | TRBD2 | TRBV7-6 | TGTGCCAGCAGCTTGGGACTAGCGGGCGTTGGTGAGCAGTTCTTC | CASSLGLAGVGEQFF
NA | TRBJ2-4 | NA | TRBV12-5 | TGTGCTAGTGGTTTGAGCACAGGGTTCAACATTCAGTACTTC | CASGLSTGFNIQYF
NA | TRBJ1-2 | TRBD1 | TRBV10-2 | TGCGCCAGCTCCGGAACAGGGGTCTATGGCTACACCTTC | CASSGTGVYGYTF
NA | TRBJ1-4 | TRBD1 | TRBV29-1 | TGCAGCGTTGCCTTTCAGGGGGGTGAAAAACTGTTTTTT | CSVAFQGGEKLFF
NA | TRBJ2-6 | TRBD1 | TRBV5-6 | TGTGCCAGCAGCCTCAGACAGGGGCCCTCTGGGGCCAACGTCCTGACTTTC | CASSLRQGPSGANVLTF
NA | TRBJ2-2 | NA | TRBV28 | TGTGCCAGCAGTACCGGACTTCCGTACACCGGGGAGCTGTTTTTT | CASSTGLPYTGELFF
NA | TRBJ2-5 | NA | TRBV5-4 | TGTGCCAGCAGCTCGCCGGGGCGGGGAGAGACCCAGTACTTC | CASSSPGRGETQYF
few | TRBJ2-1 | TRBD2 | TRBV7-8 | TGTGCCAGCAGCGCGACTTGGACTAGCGGGAGTCATGAGCAGTTCTTC | CASSATWTSGSHEQFF
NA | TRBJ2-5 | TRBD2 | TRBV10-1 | TGCGCCAGCAGATTGAGCGGGAGATTGGGGCAAGAGACCCAGTACTTC | CASRLSGRLGQETQYF
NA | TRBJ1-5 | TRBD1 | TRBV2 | TGTGCCAGCAGTGACGACAGGGGGAATCAGCCCCAGCATTTT | CASSDDRGNQPQHF
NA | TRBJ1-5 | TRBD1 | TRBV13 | TGTGCCAGCAGCTCCCGGGACAGGCCTTATGAGCCCCAGCATTTT | CASSSRDRPYEPQHF